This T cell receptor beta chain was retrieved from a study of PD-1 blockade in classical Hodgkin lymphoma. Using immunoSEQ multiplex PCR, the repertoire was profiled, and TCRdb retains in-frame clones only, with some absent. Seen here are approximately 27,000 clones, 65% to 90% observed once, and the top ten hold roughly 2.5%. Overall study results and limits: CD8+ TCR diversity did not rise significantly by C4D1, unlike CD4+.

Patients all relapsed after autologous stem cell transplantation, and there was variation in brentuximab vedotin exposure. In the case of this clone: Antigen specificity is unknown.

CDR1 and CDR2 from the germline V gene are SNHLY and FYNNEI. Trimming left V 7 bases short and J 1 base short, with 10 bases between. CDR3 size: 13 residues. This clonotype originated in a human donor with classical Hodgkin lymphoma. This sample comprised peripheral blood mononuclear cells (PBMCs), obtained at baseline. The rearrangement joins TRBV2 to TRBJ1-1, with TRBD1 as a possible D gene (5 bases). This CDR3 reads CASNWGSNTEAFF. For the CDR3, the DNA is TGTGCCAGCAATTGGGGCTCGAACACTGAAGCTTTCTTT.